The entry below gives a single T cell receptor beta chain sequence along with its context. The target antigen is unknown. The data originate from a study of shared clonotypes between healthy human individuals. Study-wide findings and caveats: Across several donors, naive CD4 shared about 5%, naive CD8 3% to 3.5%, memory CD4 less than 2.5%, memory CD8 about 0.4%.

The trim removed 8 bases at V and 3 bases at J, leaving 4 bases unmatched. This CDR3 spans 11 amino acids. Germline CDR1 DFQATT, CDR2 SNEGSKA (reference sequence). Sequencing was performed with immunoSEQ multiplex PCR; in TCRdb, only in-frame clones are kept and a portion is missing. This sample has roughly 760,000 clones, with roughly 70% found just once. The sequencing input was memory CD4+ T cells sorted from blood. As for subset: CD45RA-negative fraction. This chain uses TRBV20-1 with TRBJ2-7, with TRBD2 identical over 7 bases. This receptor was obtained from a woman in her 30s in good health. This CDR3 reads CSYGGSYEQYF. As DNA, the CDR3 is TGCAGTTACGGGGGGAGCTACGAGCAGTACTTC.